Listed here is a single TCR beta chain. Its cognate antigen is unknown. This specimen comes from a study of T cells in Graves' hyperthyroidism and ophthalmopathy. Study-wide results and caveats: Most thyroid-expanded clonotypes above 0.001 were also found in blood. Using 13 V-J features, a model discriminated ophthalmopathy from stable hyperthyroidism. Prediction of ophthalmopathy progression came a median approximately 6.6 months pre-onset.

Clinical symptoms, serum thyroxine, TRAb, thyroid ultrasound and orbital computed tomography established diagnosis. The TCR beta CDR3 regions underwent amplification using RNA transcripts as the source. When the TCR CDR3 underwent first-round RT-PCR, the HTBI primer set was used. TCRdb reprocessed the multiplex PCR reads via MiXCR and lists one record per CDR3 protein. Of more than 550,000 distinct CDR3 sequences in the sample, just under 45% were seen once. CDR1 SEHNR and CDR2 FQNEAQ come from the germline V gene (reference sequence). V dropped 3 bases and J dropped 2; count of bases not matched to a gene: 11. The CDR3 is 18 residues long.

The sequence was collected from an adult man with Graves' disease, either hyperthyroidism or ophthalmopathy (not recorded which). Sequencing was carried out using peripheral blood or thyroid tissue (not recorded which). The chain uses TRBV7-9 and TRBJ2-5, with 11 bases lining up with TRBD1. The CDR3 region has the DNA TGTGCCAGCAGCTTCCGGGACAGGGGGGACTACGAGCAAGAGACCCAGTACTTC. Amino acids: CASSFRDRGDYEQETQYF.